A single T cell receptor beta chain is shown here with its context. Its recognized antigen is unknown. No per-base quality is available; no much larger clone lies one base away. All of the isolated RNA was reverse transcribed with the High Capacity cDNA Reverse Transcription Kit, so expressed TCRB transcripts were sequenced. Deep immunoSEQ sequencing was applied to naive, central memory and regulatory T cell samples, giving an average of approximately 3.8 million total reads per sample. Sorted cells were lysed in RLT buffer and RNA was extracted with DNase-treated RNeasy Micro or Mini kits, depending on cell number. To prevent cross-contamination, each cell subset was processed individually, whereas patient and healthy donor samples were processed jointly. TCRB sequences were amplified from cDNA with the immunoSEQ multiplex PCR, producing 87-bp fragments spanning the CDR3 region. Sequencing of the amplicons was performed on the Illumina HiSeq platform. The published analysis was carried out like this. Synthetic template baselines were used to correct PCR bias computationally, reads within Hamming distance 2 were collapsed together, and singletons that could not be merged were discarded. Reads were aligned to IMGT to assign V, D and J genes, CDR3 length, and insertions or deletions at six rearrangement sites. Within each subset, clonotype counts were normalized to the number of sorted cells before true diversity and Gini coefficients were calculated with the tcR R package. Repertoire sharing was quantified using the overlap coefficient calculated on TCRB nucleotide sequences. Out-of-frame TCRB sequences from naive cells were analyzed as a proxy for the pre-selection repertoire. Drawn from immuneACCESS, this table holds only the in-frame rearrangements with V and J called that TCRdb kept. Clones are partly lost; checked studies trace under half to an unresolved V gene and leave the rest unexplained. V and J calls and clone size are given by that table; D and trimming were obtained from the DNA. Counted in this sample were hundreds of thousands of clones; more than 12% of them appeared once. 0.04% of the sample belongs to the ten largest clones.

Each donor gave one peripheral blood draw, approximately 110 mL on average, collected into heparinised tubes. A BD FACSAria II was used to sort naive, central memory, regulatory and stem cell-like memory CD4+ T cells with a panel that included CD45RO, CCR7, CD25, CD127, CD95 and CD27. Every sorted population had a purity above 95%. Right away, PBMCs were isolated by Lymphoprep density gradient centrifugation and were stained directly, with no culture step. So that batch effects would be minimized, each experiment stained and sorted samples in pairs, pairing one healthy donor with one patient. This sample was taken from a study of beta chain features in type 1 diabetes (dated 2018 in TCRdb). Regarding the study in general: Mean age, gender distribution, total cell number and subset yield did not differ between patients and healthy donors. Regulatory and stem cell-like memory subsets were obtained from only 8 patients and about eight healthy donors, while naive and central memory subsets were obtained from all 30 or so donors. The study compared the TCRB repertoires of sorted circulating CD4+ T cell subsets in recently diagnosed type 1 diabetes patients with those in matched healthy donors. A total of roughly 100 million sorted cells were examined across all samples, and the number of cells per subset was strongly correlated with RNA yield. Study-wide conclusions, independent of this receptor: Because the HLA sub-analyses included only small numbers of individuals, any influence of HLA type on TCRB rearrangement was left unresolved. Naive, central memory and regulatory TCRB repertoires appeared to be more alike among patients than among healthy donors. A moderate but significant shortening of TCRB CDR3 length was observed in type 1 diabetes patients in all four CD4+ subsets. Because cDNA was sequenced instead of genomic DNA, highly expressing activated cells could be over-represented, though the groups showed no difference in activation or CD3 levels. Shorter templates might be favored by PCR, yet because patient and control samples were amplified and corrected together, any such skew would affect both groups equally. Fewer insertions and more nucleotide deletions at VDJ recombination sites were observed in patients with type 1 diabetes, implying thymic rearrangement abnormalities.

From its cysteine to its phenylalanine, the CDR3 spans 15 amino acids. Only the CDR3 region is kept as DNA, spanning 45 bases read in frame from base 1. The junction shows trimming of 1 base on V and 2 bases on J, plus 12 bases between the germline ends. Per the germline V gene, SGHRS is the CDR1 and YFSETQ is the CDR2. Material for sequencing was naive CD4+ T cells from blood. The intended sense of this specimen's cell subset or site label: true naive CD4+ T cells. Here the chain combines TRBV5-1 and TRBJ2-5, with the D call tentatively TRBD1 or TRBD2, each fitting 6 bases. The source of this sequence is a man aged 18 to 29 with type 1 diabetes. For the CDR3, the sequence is CASSLNEGGQETQYF. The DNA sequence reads TGCGCCAGCAGCTTGAATGAAGGGGGGCAAGAGACCCAGTACTTC. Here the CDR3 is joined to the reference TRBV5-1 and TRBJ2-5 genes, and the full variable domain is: KAGVTQTPRYLIKTRGQQVTLSCSPISGHRSVSWYQQTPGQGLQFLFEYFSETQRNKGNFPGRFSGRQFSNSRSEMNVSTLELGDSALYLCASSLNEGGQETQYFGPGTRLLVL.